The 28 T cell receptor beta chains below all came from one sample that was sequenced in a study of PD-1 blockade in mismatch repair-deficient tumors. Produced via immunoSEQ multiplex PCR; TCRdb's table is partial and in-frame only. This sample carries about 120,000 clones, approximately 90% of them seen once, and the ten largest clones take roughly 13%. Sequencing used peripheral blood, obtained 44 weeks after starting pembrolizumab. All receptors come from an adult with mismatch repair-deficient cancer.

The chain uses TRBV7-2 and TRBJ2-4, with TRBD2 matching over 15 bases. Germline CDR1 and CDR2: SGHTA and FQGNSA. Trimming removed 5 bases from V and 8 bases from J; junction bases left unmatched: 13. This CDR3 region has 18 residues. CDR3 in amino acids: CASSKRTGLAGGRDIQYF. The CDR3 bases are TGTGCCAGCAGCAAAAGGACGGGACTAGCGGGAGGTCGTGACATTCAGTACTTC.

For the CDR3, the DNA is TGTGCCATCACCGAGTCACCAAACTACGAGCAGTACTTC. It specifies CAITESPNYEQYF. The V and J genes are TRBV10-3 and TRBJ2-7; D is unclear. This CDR3 has 13 residues. CDR1 and CDR2 from the germline V gene are ENHRY and SYGVKD. V was clipped by 7 bases and J by 3 bases, with 13 bases between them.

The chain is built from TRBV11-2 and TRBJ2-5, with 7 nucleotides matching TRBD1. The J segment lost 5 bases and the V segment lost 6 bases, leaving 6 bases of the junction unmatched. This CDR3 is built from 13 residues. From germline, CDR1 is SGHAT and CDR2 FQNNGV. The CDR3, as DNA: TGTGCCAGCAGGGAACAGGGGTTTGAGACCCAGTACTTC. Protein: CASREQGFETQYF.

The chain couples TRBV5-1 to TRBJ2-1; TRBD2 might be the D (6 bases). Trimming removed 0 bases from V and 7 bases from J, with 20 bases in between. Germline loops: CDR1 SGHRS, CDR2 YFSETQ. There are 17 residues in the CDR3. The CDR3 DNA reads as TGCGCCAGCAGCTTGGTGGGCGGGACCGGTCCGGGGAATGAGCAGTTCTTC. Translating it yields CASSLVGGTGPGNEQFF. Filled out from reference TRBV5-1 and TRBJ2-1, the complete variable domain reads KAGVTQTPRYLIKTRGQQVTLSCSPISGHRSVSWYQQTPGQGLQFLFEYFSETQRNKGNFPGRFSGRQFSNSRSEMNVSTLELGDSALYLCASSLVGGTGPGNEQFFGPGTRLTVL.

The rearrangement links TRBV7-9 to TRBJ2-3, with D perhaps TRBD1 (6 bases). CDR3 size: 15 residues. Germline CDR1 is SEHNR and CDR2 is FQNEAQ (reference sequence). Trimming removed 5 bases at V and 2 bases at J, with 14 bases between. The CDR3 region is CASSTRDKYTDTQYF. The CDR3 DNA reads as TGTGCCAGCAGCACTAGGGACAAATACACAGATACGCAGTATTTT.

This chain links TRBV21-1 with TRBJ1-1; the table gives TRBD1 as D, unverified against the DNA. TRBV21-1 is recorded as a pseudogene. This CDR3 region has 17 residues. The CDR3 bases are TGTGCCAGCAGCAAATTGCCCCCGACAGGGGAGGACACTGAAGCTTTCTTT. This sequence encodes CASSKLPPTGEDTEAFF.

V is TRBV10-3 and J is TRBJ2-1; TRBD2 matches at 10 bases. The germline gives CDR1 ENHRY, CDR2 SYGVKD. The J segment lost 10 bases and the V segment lost 7 bases, leaving 10 bases of the junction unmatched. This CDR3 comprises 14 residues. CDR3 residues: CAINKKLAGGEQFF. The CDR3, as DNA: TGTGCCATCAATAAAAAGTTAGCGGGAGGAGAGCAGTTCTTC.

The CDR3 bases are TGTGCCAGCAGCTACAGACAGGGGTTAGAGACCCAGTACTTC. This encodes CASSYRQGLETQYF. The chain uses TRBV5-6 and TRBJ2-5; the match to TRBD1 covers 8 bases. This CDR3 spans 14 amino acids. With 3 bases clipped from V and 4 bases from J, the junction kept 5 bases outside the gene matches. From germline, CDR1 is SGHDT and CDR2 YYEEEE.

This clone was observed a few times. V usage is TRBV6-6 and J usage is TRBJ2-1; 9 bases agree with TRBD1. The ends lost 6 bases at V and 1 base at J; junction bases unmatched: 4. The CDR3 has 15 residues. Germline V gene data show CDR1 as MNHNY and CDR2 as SVGAGI (reference sequence). CDR3 DNA sequence: TGTGCCAGCAGCCTCGGACAGGGGTCCTACAATGAGCAGTTCTTC. Protein product: CASSLGQGSYNEQFF.

This chain uses TRBV7-8 with TRBJ2-6; D unresolved. Germline V CDR1 and CDR2: SGHVS, FQNEAQ. The CDR3 is 15 residues long. V was trimmed by 5 bases and J by 0 bases, leaving 8 bases between them. This CDR3 reads CASSRRTSGANVLTF. The CDR3 nucleotides are TGTGCCAGCAGCCGAAGGACCTCTGGGGCCAACGTCCTGACTTTC.

J is TRBJ2-7 and V is TRBV5-1; TRBD1 matches 9 bases. V was clipped by 4 bases and J by 3 bases; unmatched bases: 11. Looked up from germline, CDR1 is SGHRS and CDR2 is YFSETQ. The CDR3 is 16 amino acids. This CDR3 reads CASSLPTSGQGYEQYF. The CDR3 DNA reads TGCGCCAGCAGCCTTCCAACTTCGGGACAGGGCTACGAGCAGTACTTC.

This clone came up once. V gene TRBV10-3 combines with J gene TRBJ2-2; D not certain. The CDR3 spans 14 residues. The V end was cut by 2 bases, the J end by 5 bases, with 9 bases between. Germline CDR1 reads ENHRY; CDR2 reads SYGVKD. In DNA form, the CDR3 reads TGTGCCATCAGTGAGCCAAACCCAACCGGGGAGCTGTTTTTT. This gives the protein CAISEPNPTGELFF.

The V and J genes are TRBV5-5 and TRBJ2-7; the match to TRBD2 covers 7 bases. The V and J ends lost 1 base and 0 bases, in that order; junction bases with no gene match: 7. The CDR3 length is 16 residues. The germline V gene has CDR1 SGHKS and CDR2 YYEKEE (reference sequence). The CDR3 DNA follows: TGTGCCAGCAGCTTGTCCCTAGCGGTAAGCTCCTACGAGCAGTACTTC. Translated, it gives CASSLSLAVSSYEQYF.

The chain uses TRBV4-2 and TRBJ1-2, with a tentative D call TRBD1 (6 bases). V lost 4 bases and J 8 bases, leaving 11 bases between the germline ends. Germline-derived CDR1 and CDR2 are LGHNA and YNFKEQ. There are 12 residues in the CDR3. This CDR3 is CASSPTGLGYTF. The CDR3 region has the DNA TGTGCCAGCAGCCCGACAGGCCTCGGCTACACCTTC.

The chain uses TRBV6-6 and TRBJ2-7; D is uncertain. There are 12 residues in the CDR3. The V and J ends lost 8 bases and 0 bases respectively, with 8 bases between them. Germline V gene sequence: CDR1 MNHNY, CDR2 SVGAGI (reference sequence). This CDR3 is CASSPNSYEQYF. CDR3 nucleotides: TGTGCCAGCTCACCGAACTCCTACGAGCAGTACTTC.

V usage is TRBV2 and J usage is TRBJ1-2; TRBD1 is a possible D gene (5 bases). This CDR3 comprises 12 residues. Germline CDR1 and CDR2: SNHLY and FYNNEI. The V gene lost 3 bases and the J gene lost 6 bases, with 8 bases spanning the gap. The CDR3 sequence is CASSDRADGYTF. The CDR3, as DNA: TGTGCCAGCAGTGACAGGGCCGATGGCTACACCTTC.

J is TRBJ2-3 and V is TRBV18; perhaps TRBD2 as D (5 bases). Germline values: CDR1 KGHSH, CDR2 LQKENI. Deletions cut 0 bases from V and 0 bases from J, with 10 bases between. CDR3 length: 16 residues. The CDR3 DNA reads as TGTGCCAGCTCACCACCCGCTAGCTTAAGCACAGATACGCAGTATTTT. Protein product: CASSPPASLSTDTQYF.

The chain recombines TRBV30 with TRBJ2-5; 13 nucleotides agree with TRBD2. Germline V lookup: CDR1 GTSNPN, CDR2 SVGIG (reference sequence). This CDR3 spans 16 amino acids. V lost 4 bases, J lost 1 base, and 6 bases stayed unmatched. The CDR3 coding sequence is TGTGCCTGGACTACGGGACTAGCGGGATCCCAAGAGACCCAGTACTTC. Translation: CAWTTGLAGSQETQYF.

This clone was recorded once. The gene calls are TRBV27 and TRBJ2-1, with 13 positions matching TRBD2. The length of the CDR3 is 15 residues. Germline values: CDR1 MNHEY, CDR2 SMNVEV (reference sequence). Trimming at V came to 5 bases and at J to 5 bases, leaving 3 bases not matched to a gene. In DNA, the CDR3 is TGTGCCAGCAGTATTGGGACTAGCGGGAACAATGAGCAGTTCTTC. The encoded protein is CASSIGTSGNNEQFF.

The chain is built from TRBV18 and TRBJ2-2; D is possibly TRBD1 or TRBD2 (6 bases each). Per germline, CDR1 KGHSH and CDR2 LQKENI. This CDR3 spans 17 amino acids. Deletions cut 3 bases from V and 6 bases from J, with 20 bases between. The CDR3 sequence is CASSPGGGQKLSGELFF. CDR3 DNA sequence: TGTGCCAGCTCACCGGGGGGAGGACAGAAGCTATCCGGGGAGCTGTTTTTT.

The chain links TRBV25-1 to TRBJ2-1; D might be TRBD2 (5 bases). CDR1 is MGHDK and CDR2 is SYGVNS in the germline V gene. CDR3 length: 14 residues. V lost 3 bases and J lost 7, with 13 bases in between. CDR3 nucleotides: TGTGCCAGCAGTGATGAGAGGGAGTGGAATGAGCAGTTCTTC. Translation gives CASSDEREWNEQFF. The entire variable domain, with the rest obtained from reference TRBV25-1 and TRBJ2-1, is as follows: EADIYQTPRYLVIGTGKKITLECSQTMGHDKMYWYQQDPGMELHLIHYSYGVNSTEKGDLSSESTVSRIRTEHFPLTLESARPSHTSQYLCASSDEREWNEQFFGPGTRLTVL.

A single count supports this clone. This chain links TRBV4-1 with TRBJ1-1, with D perhaps matching TRBD1 (5 bases). The CDR3 spans 14 residues. V was cut by 1 base and J by 4 bases, with 10 bases left in between. CDR1 is MGHRA and CDR2 is YSYEKL in the germline V gene. The CDR3 coding sequence is TGCGCCAGCAGCCAAGTGGGGGGGTCCACTGAAGCTTTCTTT. Translating gives CASSQVGGSTEAFF.

The J gene is TRBJ1-4, the V gene TRBV6-5; 11 bases agree with TRBD1. Germline loops: CDR1 MNHEY, CDR2 SVGAGI. This CDR3 comprises 16 residues. The junction had 4 bases not matched to a gene; V was cut back by 2 bases and J by 5 bases. The CDR3 region is CASSYTWDRGNEKLFF. CDR3 nucleotides: TGTGCCAGCAGTTACACATGGGACAGGGGGAATGAAAAACTGTTTTTT.

The chain joins TRBV7-9 to TRBJ2-7; 9 bases agree with TRBD1. The length of the CDR3 is 15 residues. The junction had 7 bases not matched to a gene; V was cut back by 5 bases and J by 2 bases. Germline CDR1 reads SEHNR; CDR2 reads FQNEAQ (reference sequence). The CDR3 loop reads CASSRVGQGTYEQYF. The CDR3 DNA reads TGTGCCAGCAGCCGGGTGGGACAGGGCACCTACGAGCAGTACTTC.

The chain employs TRBV5-8 and TRBJ2-7, with a weak D call TRBD2 (6 bases). The CDR3 loop spans 14 amino acids. Trimming shortened V by 1 base and J by 3 bases, and 11 bases separated the two germline ends. Germline CDR1 SGHTS, CDR2 YDEGEE. The CDR3 DNA sequence: TGTGCCAGCAGCTTGTGGAGGGAGATCTACGAGCAGTACTTC. Translating it yields CASSLWREIYEQYF.

Here the CDR3 reads CASSQDGWEGNQPQHF. CDR3 bases: TGCGCCAGCAGCCAAGATGGGTGGGAGGGCAATCAGCCCCAGCATTTT. The genes are TRBV4-1 and TRBJ1-5; D is undetermined. V shed 0 bases and J shed 2 bases, with 11 bases lying between them. The V gene's germline CDR1 is MGHRA and CDR2 YSYEKL. CDR3 size: 16 residues.

The chain has TRBV9 and TRBJ2-7, with 8 bases matching TRBD1. This CDR3 comprises 15 residues. V shed 4 bases, J shed 1 base, and the junction held 7 bases outside the gene matches. Germline V gene sequence: CDR1 SGDLS, CDR2 YYNGEE. The CDR3 sequence: CASSFRTGRSYEQYF. As DNA, the CDR3 is TGTGCCAGCAGCTTCCGGACAGGGAGGTCCTACGAGCAGTACTTC.

The chain has TRBV6-6 and TRBJ1-5; D remains unclear. The CDR3 has 14 amino acids. V dropped 2 bases and J dropped 1 base, with 6 bases sitting between them. CDR1 and CDR2 (germline): MNHNY, SVGAGI (reference sequence). DNA of the CDR3: TGTGCCAGCAGTTACGGGGAAAGCAATCAGCCCCAGCATTTT. This translates into CASSYGESNQPQHF.